This T cell receptor (beta chain) was captured by sequencing in a study of blood T cells in healthy people across ages. Trimming left V 6 bases short and J 2 bases short, with 18 bases between. The germline CDR1 and CDR2 sequences are DFQATT and SNEGSKA (reference sequence). CDR3 size: 15 residues. Combining a sample-barcoded 5' primer with a J-beta primer mix, a second PCR ran for roughly 7 to 11 cycles. TCRdb re-derived calls from the 5' RACE reads in MiXCR, one entry per CDR3 protein. The repertoire holds roughly 2 million distinct CDR3 sequences, with around half as singletons. Sample: blood. The chain combines TRBV20-1 with TRBJ2-3; no clear D gene. The TCR originated in a middle-aged woman in good health. CDR3 residues: CSAPILQKPTDTQYF. CDR3 coding DNA: TGCAGTGCCCCAATCCTCCAGAAACCCACAGATACGCAGTATTTT.